The entry below describes one TCR beta chain. This CDR3 has 13 residues. Germline V gene lookup returns CDR1 MNHNY and CDR2 SVGAGI (reference sequence). The germline V and J ends were trimmed by 6 bases and 11 bases, with 20 bases remaining between them. Method: immunoSEQ multiplex PCR; TCRdb's copy keeps in-frame clones and lacks some. The data contain 35,000 or so clones, around 85% of them singletons. The data are from a study of radiotherapy plus CTLA-4 blockade in lung cancer. This sequence was found in a human donor with non-small cell lung cancer who had stable disease on radiotherapy plus ipilimumab. Source: peripheral blood, taken from a patient treated with radiotherapy plus ipilimumab. The chain couples TRBV6-6 to TRBJ2-7; weak D call: TRBD2 (5 bases). This CDR3 reads CASSQRPTTQEYF. The CDR3 nucleotides are TGTGCCAGCAGCCAGCGCCCGACTACCCAAGAGTACTTC.